This TCR beta chain was captured in a study of blood T cells in healthy people across ages. Using a J-beta primer mix together with a sample-barcoded 5' primer, a second PCR was run for about 6 to 11 cycles. Each cDNA molecule carried a tag from a template-switch adaptor that contained 12 random nucleotides. CDR3-containing paired-end reads numbering at least 2.5 million came from each sample. TCRdb re-derived calls from the 5' RACE reads in MiXCR, one entry per CDR3 protein. The table lists fewer than 900,000 distinct CDR3 sequences, around half of them singletons. The V and J ends lost 2 bases and 1 base respectively, with 15 bases between them. The CDR3 length is 17 residues. CDR1 is MGHDK and CDR2 is SYGVNS in the germline V gene.

What was sequenced was blood. V gene TRBV25-1 combines with J gene TRBJ2-1; D is possibly TRBD1 (6 bases). The origin of this receptor is a woman aged 55-75 years in good health. CDR3 coding DNA: TGTGCCAGCAGTGAAGTTGGAGCCAGGGGTTCCTACAATGAGCAGTTCTTC. Its translation is CASSEVGARGSYNEQFF.